These 26 T cell receptor beta chains were all obtained from the same sample, sequenced in a study of shared clonotypes between healthy human individuals. This table comes from immunoSEQ multiplex PCR, and its TCRdb copy is limited to in-frame clones, with some not included. This sample carries a few hundred thousand clones, approximately 96% of them seen once, and the ten largest clones take around 0.32%. The sample was memory CD8+ T cells sorted from blood. Subset specified: CD45RO+ cells pooled with CCR7-negative TemRA cells. The receptors stem from a man in his thirties or forties in good health.

The chain joins TRBV30 to TRBJ1-2; D unclear. V dropped 2 bases and J dropped 4 bases, with 11 bases sitting between them. CDR1 and CDR2 (germline): GTSNPN, SVGIG (reference sequence). The CDR3 runs to 13 residues. This CDR3 reads CAWSIGSLYGYTF. The CDR3 bases are TGTGCCTGGAGTATTGGGAGCCTCTATGGCTACACCTTC.

The genes are TRBV16 and TRBJ1-2; unclear D gene. The V end was cut by 0 bases, the J end by 0 bases, with 8 bases between. In germline, CDR1 is KGHSY, CDR2 FQNENV. The CDR3 runs 15 residues. The CDR3 nucleotides read TGTGCCAGCAGCCAATCCGTGAGAGCTAACTATGGCTACACCTTC. Translated, it gives CASSQSVRANYGYTF.

The gene calls are TRBV20-1 and TRBJ1-1; no clear D. The CDR3 is 10 amino acids. Germline V lookup: CDR1 DFQATT, CDR2 SNEGSKA (reference sequence). Trimming removed 6 bases at V and 9 bases at J, with 11 bases between. CDR3 sequence reads: CSADGSKAFF. The DNA of the CDR3 is TGCAGTGCGGACGGTTCAAAAGCTTTCTTT.

The genes are TRBV30 and TRBJ1-2; tentative D call: TRBD1 (6 bases). The V end lost 8 bases, the J end lost 0 bases, and 16 bases lay between the germline ends. Germline V gene sequence: CDR1 GTSNPN, CDR2 SVGIG (reference sequence). The CDR3 contains 14 residues. This CDR3 reads CAPGGTPPNYGYTF. The CDR3 DNA follows: TGTGCCCCCGGAGGGACACCACCTAACTATGGCTACACCTTC.

The chain uses TRBV20-1 and TRBJ1-1; D is possibly TRBD1 (5 bases). Trimming shortened V by 2 bases and J by 10 bases, and 5 bases separated the two germline ends. Germline CDR1 reads DFQATT; CDR2 reads SNEGSKA (reference sequence). The CDR3 has 9 amino acids. The CDR3 loop reads CSARQGAFF. In DNA form, the CDR3 reads TGCAGTGCTAGACAGGGAGCTTTCTTT.

This chain uses TRBV5-1 with TRBJ2-2, with D perhaps TRBD1 or TRBD2 (5 bases each). This CDR3 comprises 16 residues. Germline V gene data show CDR1 as SGHRS and CDR2 as YFSETQ. With 0 bases removed from V and 0 bases from J, the gap between germline ends came to 9 bases. CDR3 sequence reads: CASSLVGGSNTGELFF. The CDR3 bases are TGCGCCAGCAGCTTGGTTGGGGGTTCGAACACCGGGGAGCTGTTTTTT. The full variable domain, completed using reference TRBV5-1 and TRBJ2-2, is KAGVTQTPRYLIKTRGQQVTLSCSPISGHRSVSWYQQTPGQGLQFLFEYFSETQRNKGNFPGRFSGRQFSNSRSEMNVSTLELGDSALYLCASSLVGGSNTGELFFGEGSRLTVL.

The rearrangement uses TRBV28 and TRBJ1-2, with a tentative D call TRBD1 (6 bases). The CDR3 loop spans 13 amino acids. Germline V gives CDR1 MDHEN, CDR2 SYDVKM. Trimming stripped 10 bases from V and 8 bases from J, with 20 bases between. The chain's CDR3 is CATSFGQGYGYTF. The CDR3, as DNA: TGTGCCACCTCGTTTGGTCAGGGGTACGGCTACACCTTC.

V and J are TRBV7-2 and TRBJ1-4; 9 bases fit TRBD1. V shed 4 bases and J 7 bases; nucleotides not matched to a gene: 10. CDR1 is SGHTA, CDR2 FQGNSA, per germline. The CDR3 sequence is 16 residues long. CDR3 in amino acids: CASSSSPGQGVEKLFF. Written as DNA, the CDR3 is TGTGCCAGCAGCTCCTCGCCGGGACAGGGAGTTGAAAAACTGTTTTTT.

As concerns this clone: The junction departs from the called germline gene at one end, perhaps through a read error. This chain links TRBV10-2 with TRBJ2-7; no clear D. This CDR3 is built from 13 residues. CDR1 is WSHSY, CDR2 SAAADI, per germline. The CDR3 loop reads CASSIPFSHEQYF. CDR3 coding DNA: TGCGCCAGCAGCATCCCCTTCTCCCACGAGCAGTACTTC.

V and J are TRBV10-3 and TRBJ2-4; D remains unclear. CDR1 ENHRY and CDR2 SYGVKD come from the germline V gene. Trimming cost V 3 bases and J 1 base, with 4 bases left between them. The CDR3 totals 13 residues. The CDR3 reads CAISDRAKNIQYF. The CDR3 DNA sequence: TGTGCCATCAGTGACAGGGCCAAAAACATTCAGTACTTC.

The gene calls are TRBV11-2 and TRBJ2-5; D is undetermined. The CDR3 extends over 16 amino acids. Per germline, CDR1 SGHAT and CDR2 FQNNGV. The V gene lost 2 bases and the J gene lost 4 bases, with 17 bases spanning the gap. The CDR3 nucleotides read TGTGCCAGCAGCTTAATCGGCGAGAGACATGCAGAGACCCAGTACTTC. Amino acids: CASSLIGERHAETQYF.

The CDR3 loop reads CASSSPGQGKPQHF. CDR3 DNA sequence: TGTGCCAGCAGTTCCCCGGGACAGGGAAAGCCCCAGCATTTT. This sequence joins TRBV28 and TRBJ1-5; 9 nucleotides line up with TRBD1. The CDR3 totals 14 residues. Germline V gene data show CDR1 as MDHEN and CDR2 as SYDVKM. Germline trimming cut 4 bases from V and 8 bases from J; bases unmatched to any gene: 6.

The chain recombines TRBV12-1 with TRBJ2-5; TRBD2, the table's D call, was not compared with the DNA. TRBV12-1 represents a pseudogene. The CDR3 spans 13 residues. The CDR3 spells CASSFRGQETQYF. CDR3 in DNA: TGTGCCAGCAGCTTCAGAGGCCAAGAGACCCAGTACTTC.

This clone was seen just once. The chain has TRBV4-1 and TRBJ2-7, with 10 positions matching TRBD2. V lost 0 bases, J lost 7 bases, and 9 bases stayed unmatched. Germline V lookup: CDR1 MGHRA, CDR2 YSYEKL. The CDR3 has 16 amino acids. This CDR3 is CASSQDFPGLAREQYF. CDR3 DNA: TGCGCCAGCAGCCAAGATTTCCCGGGACTAGCGCGAGAGCAGTACTTC.

This chain connects TRBV2 to TRBJ1-1, with D hard to call. The CDR3 totals 16 residues. The V gene's germline CDR1 is SNHLY and CDR2 FYNNEI. This chain's CDR3 is CAVKRQFWKQNTEAFF. The CDR3 coding sequence is TGTGCAGTTAAACGGCAGTTTTGGAAGCAGAACACTGAAGCTTTCTTT. The full variable domain, its missing parts supplied by reference TRBV2 and TRBJ1-1, is EPEVTQTPSHQVTQMGQEVILRCVPISNHLYFYWYRQILGQKVEFLVSFYNNEISEKSEIFDDQFSVERPDGSNFTLKIRSTKLEDSAMYFCAVKRQFWKQNTEAFFGQGTRLTVV.

The genes are TRBV28 and TRBJ2-1; perhaps D is TRBD1 or TRBD2 (5 bases each). Deletions cut 6 bases from V and 5 bases from J, with 11 bases between. Germline loops: CDR1 MDHEN, CDR2 SYDVKM. The CDR3 covers 13 residues. The CDR3 here is CASSYRGDNEQFF. The CDR3 nucleotides are TGTGCCAGCAGCTACCGAGGGGACAATGAGCAGTTCTTC.

The chain couples TRBV19 to TRBJ1-5; tentative D call: TRBD1 (6 bases). V lost 1 base, J lost 0 bases, and 19 bases lay in between. The CDR3 has 19 amino acids. CDR1 and CDR2 from the germline V gene are LNHDA and SQIVND (reference sequence). CDR3 region: CASSIVGVDRRYSNQPQHF. Here the CDR3 DNA reads TGTGCCAGTAGTATAGTGGGTGTGGACAGACGCTATAGCAATCAGCCCCAGCATTTT.

The V call is TRBV4-2, the J call TRBJ2-7; tentative D call: TRBD2 (5 bases). CDR3 length equals 12 residues. The germline V gene has CDR1 LGHNA and CDR2 YNFKEQ. Deletions cut 6 bases from V and 1 base from J, with 7 bases between. CDR3 bases: TGTGCCAGCAGGGGAGATTCCTACGAGCAGTACTTC. This translates into CASRGDSYEQYF.

The rearrangement links TRBV1 to TRBJ2-2; the DNA was not used to check the table's D call, TRBD2. TRBV1 represents a pseudogene. The CDR3 contains 20 residues. The CDR3 protein is CTSSQGSRVSGTPRTGELFF. The CDR3 DNA reads TGCACCAGCAGCCAAGGTTCAAGGGTTAGCGGGACCCCAAGGACCGGGGAGCTGTTTTTT.

The rearrangement joins TRBV28 to TRBJ2-3; TRBD1 agrees at 7 bases. Germline CDR1 is MDHEN and CDR2 is SYDVKM. This CDR3 comprises 16 residues. Trimming cost V 3 bases and J 1 base; bases outside gene matches: 7. The CDR3 nucleotides are TGTGCCAGCAGTTTTTCGGACAGGTTAGGCACAGATACGCAGTATTTT. It translates to CASSFSDRLGTDTQYF.

CDR3: CASSLDWFSSYNEQFF. The CDR3 nucleotides read TGCGCCAGCAGCCTCGACTGGTTCAGCTCCTACAATGAGCAGTTCTTC. The chain links TRBV4-1 to TRBJ2-1; D is undetermined. V lost 4 bases and J lost 0, with 13 bases in between. The CDR3 totals 16 residues. CDR1 and CDR2 from the germline V gene are MGHRA and YSYEKL.

The chain employs TRBV19 and TRBJ2-5, with TRBD2 matching over 12 bases. In germline, CDR1 is LNHDA, CDR2 SQIVND (reference sequence). The CDR3 sequence is 15 residues long. The J segment lost 4 bases and the V segment lost 5 bases, leaving 5 bases of the junction unmatched. CDR3 residues: CASSPGTSGRETQYF. For the CDR3, the DNA is TGTGCCAGTAGTCCCGGGACTAGCGGGCGAGAGACCCAGTACTTC.

The chain is built from TRBV18 and TRBJ2-7, with 8 bases lining up with TRBD1. CDR1 is KGHSH, CDR2 LQKENI, per germline. CDR3 length: 15 amino acids. V lost 4 bases, J lost 2 bases, and 7 bases stayed unmatched. In nucleotides, the CDR3 is TGTGCCAGCTCACTGAACGACAGGGGCCCCTACGAGCAGTACTTC. The encoded protein is CASSLNDRGPYEQYF.

The chain couples TRBV6-1 to TRBJ1-5, with D possibly TRBD1 on 6 matching bases. CDR3 length: 15 residues. In germline, CDR1 is MNHNS, CDR2 SASEGT. The ends were cut back, 0 bases at V and 3 bases at J, with 9 bases in the middle. The CDR3 DNA sequence: TGTGCCAGCAGTGAAGCGTACAGGGTCAATCAGCCCCAGCATTTT. It specifies CASSEAYRVNQPQHF.

The chain joins TRBV25-1 to TRBJ1-6; no reliable D call. Germline assignment: CDR1 MGHDK and CDR2 SYGVNS. With 3 bases removed from V and 6 bases from J, the gap between germline ends came to 12 bases. CDR3 length: 15 amino acids. CDR3 bases: TGTGCCAGCAGTGAGGTATCACCCTTTAATTCACCCCTCCACTTT. Protein: CASSEVSPFNSPLHF. The complete variable domain, with remaining parts taken from reference TRBV25-1 and TRBJ1-6, reads EADIYQTPRYLVIGTGKKITLECSQTMGHDKMYWYQQDPGMELHLIHYSYGVNSTEKGDLSSESTVSRIRTEHFPLTLESARPSHTSQYLCASSEVSPFNSPLHFGNGTRLTVT.

The rearrangement links TRBV28 to TRBJ1-3; no definite D call. CDR3 length: 13 residues. Deletions cut 2 bases from V and 4 bases from J, with 6 bases between. Germline assignment: CDR1 MDHEN and CDR2 SYDVKM. As DNA, the CDR3 is TGTGCCAGCAGTTTACCCCGAGGAAACACCATATATTTT. Protein: CASSLPRGNTIYF.